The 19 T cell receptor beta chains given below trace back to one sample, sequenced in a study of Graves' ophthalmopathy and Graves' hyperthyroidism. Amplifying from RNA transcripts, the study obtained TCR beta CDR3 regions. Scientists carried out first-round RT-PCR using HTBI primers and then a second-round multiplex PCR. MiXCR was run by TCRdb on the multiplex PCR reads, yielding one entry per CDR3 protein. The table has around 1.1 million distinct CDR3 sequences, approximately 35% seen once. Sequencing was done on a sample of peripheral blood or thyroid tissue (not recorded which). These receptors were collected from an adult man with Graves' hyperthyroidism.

CDR3 bases: TGTGCCAGCAGCTTATTGCCAGGGCGAAATCGCACCTTC. It yields the protein CASSLLPGRNRTF. The V gene is TRBV7-9, the J gene TRBJ1-2, with D perhaps TRBD1 (5 bases). The CDR3 covers 13 residues. Per the germline V gene, CDR1 is SEHNR and CDR2 is FQNEAQ (reference sequence). Between the trimmed V and J ends, which lost 2 bases and 13 bases, there was a span of 17 bases.

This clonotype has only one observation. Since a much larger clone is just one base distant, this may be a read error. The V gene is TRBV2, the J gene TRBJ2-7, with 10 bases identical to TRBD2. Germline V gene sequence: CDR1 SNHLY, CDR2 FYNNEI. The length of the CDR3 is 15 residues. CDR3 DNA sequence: TGTGCCAGCAGCCTAGCGGGAGCCACCTCCTACAAGCAGTACTTC. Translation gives CASSLAGATSYKQYF.

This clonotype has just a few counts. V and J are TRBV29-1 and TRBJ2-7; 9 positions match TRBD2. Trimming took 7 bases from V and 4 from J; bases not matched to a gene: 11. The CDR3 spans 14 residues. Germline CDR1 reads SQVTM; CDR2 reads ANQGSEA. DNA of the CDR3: TGCAGCGCTGAGGGGTCTAGCGGGACTTACGAGCAGTACTTC. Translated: CSAEGSSGTYEQYF.

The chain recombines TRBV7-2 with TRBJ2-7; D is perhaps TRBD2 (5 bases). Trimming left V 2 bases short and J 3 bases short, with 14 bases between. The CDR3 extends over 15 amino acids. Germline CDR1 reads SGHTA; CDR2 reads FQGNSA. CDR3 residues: CASSLTGSPNYEQYF. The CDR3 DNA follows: TGTGCCAGCAGCTTAACGGGATCACCAAACTACGAGCAGTACTTC.

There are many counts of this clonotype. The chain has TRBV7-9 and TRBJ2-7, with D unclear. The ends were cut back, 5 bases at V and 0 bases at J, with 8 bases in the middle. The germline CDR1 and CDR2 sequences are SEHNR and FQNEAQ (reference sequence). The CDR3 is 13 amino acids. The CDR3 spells CASSRTDSYEQYF. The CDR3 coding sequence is TGTGCCAGCAGCCGGACGGACTCCTACGAGCAGTACTTC.

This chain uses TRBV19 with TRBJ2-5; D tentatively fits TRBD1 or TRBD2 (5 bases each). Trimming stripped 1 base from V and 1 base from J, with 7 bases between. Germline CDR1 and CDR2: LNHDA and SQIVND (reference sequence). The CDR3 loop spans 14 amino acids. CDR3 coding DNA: TGTGCCAGTAGTATAGTGGGGACCCAAGAGACCCAGTACTTC. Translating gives CASSIVGTQETQYF.

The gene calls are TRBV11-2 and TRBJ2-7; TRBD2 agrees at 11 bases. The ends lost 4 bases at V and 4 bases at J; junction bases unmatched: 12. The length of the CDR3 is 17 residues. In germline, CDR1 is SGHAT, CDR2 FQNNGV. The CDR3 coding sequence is TGTGCCAGCAGCTCCCAAACCCCGACTAGCGGGGTGTACGAGCAGTACTTC. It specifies CASSSQTPTSGVYEQYF.

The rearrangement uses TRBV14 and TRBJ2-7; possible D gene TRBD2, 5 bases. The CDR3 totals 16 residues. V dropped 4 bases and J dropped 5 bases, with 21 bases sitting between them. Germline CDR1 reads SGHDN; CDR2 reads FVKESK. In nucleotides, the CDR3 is TGTGCCAGCAGCCTTACCTGGACTCTCAAAAGGGACGAGCAGTACTTC. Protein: CASSLTWTLKRDEQYF.

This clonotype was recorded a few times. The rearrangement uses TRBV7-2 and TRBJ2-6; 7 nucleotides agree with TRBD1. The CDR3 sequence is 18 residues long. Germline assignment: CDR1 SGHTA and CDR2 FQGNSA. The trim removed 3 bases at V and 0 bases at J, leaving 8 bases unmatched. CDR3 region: CASSFFDRVDSGANVLTF. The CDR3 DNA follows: TGTGCCAGCAGCTTCTTCGACAGGGTAGACTCTGGGGCCAACGTCCTGACTTTC.

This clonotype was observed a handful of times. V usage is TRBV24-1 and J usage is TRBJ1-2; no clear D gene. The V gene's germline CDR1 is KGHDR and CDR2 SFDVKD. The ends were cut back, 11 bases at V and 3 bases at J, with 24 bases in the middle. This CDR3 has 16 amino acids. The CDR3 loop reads CASSLALAGGDYGYTF. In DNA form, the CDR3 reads TGTGCCAGCAGCTTAGCGTTGGCAGGCGGTGACTATGGCTACACCTTC.

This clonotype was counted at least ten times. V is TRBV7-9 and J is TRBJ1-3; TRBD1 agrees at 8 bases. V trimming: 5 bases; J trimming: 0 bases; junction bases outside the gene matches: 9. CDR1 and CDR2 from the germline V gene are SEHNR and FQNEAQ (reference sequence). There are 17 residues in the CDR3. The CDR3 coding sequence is TGTGCCAGCAGCCCGACGGACAGGGCGACCTCTGGAAACACCATATATTTT. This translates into CASSPTDRATSGNTIYF.

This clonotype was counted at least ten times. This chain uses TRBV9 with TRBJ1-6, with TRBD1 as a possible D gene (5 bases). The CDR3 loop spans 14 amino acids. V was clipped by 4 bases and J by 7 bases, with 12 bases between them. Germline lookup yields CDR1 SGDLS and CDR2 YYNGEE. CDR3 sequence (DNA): TGTGCCAGCAGCTCCCAGGGTAACAATTCACCCCTCCACTTT. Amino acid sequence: CASSSQGNNSPLHF. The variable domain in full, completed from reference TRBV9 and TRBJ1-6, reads DSGVTQTPKHLITATGQRVTLRCSPRSGDLSVYWYQQSLDQGLQFLIQYYNGEERAKGNILERFSAQQFPDLHSELNLSSLELGDSALYFCASSSQGNNSPLHFGNGTRLTVT.

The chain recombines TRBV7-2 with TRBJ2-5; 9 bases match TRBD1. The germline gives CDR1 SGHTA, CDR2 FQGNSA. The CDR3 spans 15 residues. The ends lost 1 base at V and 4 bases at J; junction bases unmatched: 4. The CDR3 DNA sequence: TGTGCCAGCAGCTTAGACAGGGGGCGCCGAGAGACCCAGTACTTC. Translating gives CASSLDRGRRETQYF. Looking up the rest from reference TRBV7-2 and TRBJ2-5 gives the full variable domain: GAGVSQSPSNKVTEKGKDVELRCDPISGHTALYWYRQSLGQGLEFLIYFQGNSAPDKSGLPSDRFSAERTGGSVSTLTIQRTQQEDSAVYLCASSLDRGRRETQYFGPGTRLLVL.

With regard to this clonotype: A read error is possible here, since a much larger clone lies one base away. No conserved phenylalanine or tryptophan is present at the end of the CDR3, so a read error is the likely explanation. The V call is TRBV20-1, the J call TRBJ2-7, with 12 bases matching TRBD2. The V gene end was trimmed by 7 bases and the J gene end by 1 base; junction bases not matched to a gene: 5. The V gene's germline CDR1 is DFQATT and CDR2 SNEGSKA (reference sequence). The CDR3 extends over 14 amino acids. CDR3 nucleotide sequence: TGCAGTGTTATGACTAGCGGGAGTTCCTACGAGCAGTACTGC. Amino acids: CSVMTSGSSYEQYC.

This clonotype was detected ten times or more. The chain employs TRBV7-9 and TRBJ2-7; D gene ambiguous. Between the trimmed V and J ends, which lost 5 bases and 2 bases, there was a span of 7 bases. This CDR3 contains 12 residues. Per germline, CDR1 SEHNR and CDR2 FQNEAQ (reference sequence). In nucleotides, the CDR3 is TGTGCCAGCAGCCATATCACCTACGAGCAGTACTTC. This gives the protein CASSHITYEQYF.

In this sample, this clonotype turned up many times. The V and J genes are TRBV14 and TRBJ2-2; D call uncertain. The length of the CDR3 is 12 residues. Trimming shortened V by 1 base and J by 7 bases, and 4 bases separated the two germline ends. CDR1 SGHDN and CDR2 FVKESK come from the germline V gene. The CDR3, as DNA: TGTGCCAGCAGCCAAGTGAACGGGGAGCTGTTTTTT. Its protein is CASSQVNGELFF.

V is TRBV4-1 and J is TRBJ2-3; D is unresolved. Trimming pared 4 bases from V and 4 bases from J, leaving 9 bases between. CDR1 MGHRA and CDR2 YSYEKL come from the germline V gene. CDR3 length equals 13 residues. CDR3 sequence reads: CASSLLVADTQYF. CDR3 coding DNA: TGCGCCAGCAGCCTCTTAGTAGCAGATACGCAGTATTTT.

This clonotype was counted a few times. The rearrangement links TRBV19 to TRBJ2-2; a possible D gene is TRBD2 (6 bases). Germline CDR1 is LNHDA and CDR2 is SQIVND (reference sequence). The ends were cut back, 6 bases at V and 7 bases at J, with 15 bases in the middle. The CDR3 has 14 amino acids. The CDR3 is CASRASGAGGELFF. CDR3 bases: TGTGCCAGTAGGGCCTCAGGAGCGGGCGGGGAGCTGTTTTTT. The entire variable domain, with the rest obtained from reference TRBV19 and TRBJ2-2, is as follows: DGGITQSPKYLFRKEGQNVTLSCEQNLNHDAMYWYRQDPGQGLRLIYYSQIVNDFQKGDIAEGYSVSREKKESFPLTVTSAQKNPTAFYLCASRASGAGGELFFGEGSRLTVL.

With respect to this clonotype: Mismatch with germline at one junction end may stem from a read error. The CDR3 reads CASSQDLQGTQYF. The CDR3 coding sequence is TGTGCCAGCAGTCAGGACTTGCAAGGGACCCAGTACTTC. The J gene is TRBJ2-5, the V gene TRBV25-1, with D possibly being TRBD2 (5 bases). Germline V gives CDR1 MGHDK, CDR2 SYGVNS. This CDR3 has 13 residues.